Only one count was recorded for the clone carrying this T cell receptor beta chain. The antigen remains unidentified. From RNA, the CDR3 regions of TCR beta chains were amplified and sequenced. HTBI primers primed a first-round RT-PCR, and a second-round multiplex PCR followed. Using its own MiXCR run on the multiplex PCR reads, TCRdb lists one record per CDR3 protein. The sample includes around 590,000 distinct CDR3 sequences, less than 45% of them seen just once. The CDR3 totals 17 residues. Germline lookup yields CDR1 SGHTA and CDR2 FQGNSA. Trimming pared 5 bases from V and 3 bases from J, leaving 20 bases between. This sample is part of a study of Graves' ophthalmopathy and Graves' hyperthyroidism. Whole-study results and caveats: Most clonotypes expanded in thyroid above 0.001 frequency were present in blood too. With roughly 69% sensitivity and roughly 76% specificity, the model predicted ophthalmopathy progression.

Other autoimmune diseases, uncontrolled infections, pregnancy or lactation excluded patients from enrollment. Sequences were obtained from peripheral blood or thyroid tissue (not recorded which). The clonotype comes from an adult man with Graves' hyperthyroidism. The rearrangement links TRBV7-2 to TRBJ1-5; D unresolved. The CDR3 sequence is CASSARPAVGNNQPQHF. The DNA of the CDR3 is TGTGCCAGCAGCGCCAGGCCGGCGGTGGGGAACAATCAGCCCCAGCATTTT.